A single sample gave rise to the 20 T cell receptor beta chains below, sequenced in a study of blood T cell repertoires in COVID-19. Measured with immunoSEQ multiplex PCR; TCRdb has only the in-frame clones, and not every one. The sample shows under 150,000 clones, roughly nine tenths of them seen only once. The specimen sequenced was peripheral blood. These receptor sequences come from a man between 50 and 59 years old with active COVID-19.

This sequence joins TRBV5-4 and TRBJ2-3; 7 nucleotides align to TRBD1. Germline values: CDR1 SGHNT, CDR2 YYREEE (reference sequence). Germline trimming cut 2 bases from V and 4 bases from J; bases unmatched to any gene: 4. The CDR3 spans 14 residues. CDR3 amino acids: CASSFPGGADTQYF. CDR3 nucleotide sequence: TGTGCCAGCAGCTTCCCAGGGGGTGCAGATACGCAGTATTTT.

In this sample, this clone turned up once. The J gene is TRBJ1-2, the V gene TRBV19; 7 nucleotides match TRBD1. Trimming removed 5 bases from V and 4 bases from J; junction bases left unmatched: 7. The CDR3 consists of 14 residues. The germline V gene encodes CDR1 LNHDA and CDR2 SQIVND (reference sequence). Here the CDR3 reads CASSPTGYAYGYTF. As DNA, the CDR3 is TGTGCCAGTAGTCCGACAGGGTACGCCTATGGCTACACCTTC.

This sequence joins TRBV12-3 or TRBV12-4 and TRBJ1-2; 7 bases are a match to TRBD1. This CDR3 spans 13 amino acids. Trimming took 2 bases from V and 7 from J; bases not matched to a gene: 4. The DNA of the CDR3 is TGTGCCAGCAGTTTATCAGGGGGTGTTGGCTACACCTTC. Its translation: CASSLSGGVGYTF.

The chain combines TRBV9 with TRBJ2-5; the match to TRBD1 covers 10 bases. The V gene end was trimmed by 0 bases and the J gene end by 9 bases; junction bases not matched to a gene: 2. Germline V CDR1 and CDR2: SGDLS, YYNGEE. CDR3 length equals 13 residues. The CDR3 DNA sequence: TGTGCCAGCAGCGTAGGTGGGACAGGGGCCCAGTACTTC. Its translation: CASSVGGTGAQYF.

This sequence joins TRBV6-1 and TRBJ1-1, with 7 bases that match TRBD1. V shed 3 bases and J 1 base; nucleotides not matched to a gene: 2. Germline CDR1 is MNHNS and CDR2 is SASEGT. The length of the CDR3 is 14 residues. In nucleotides, the CDR3 is TGTGCCAGCAGTGAGGGACAGTCGAACACTGAAGCTTTCTTT. Amino acid sequence: CASSEGQSNTEAFF.

V usage is TRBV24-1 and J usage is TRBJ2-1, with TRBD2 matching 12 bases. CDR1 and CDR2 (germline): KGHDR, SFDVKD. V lost 4 bases to trimming and J lost 8 bases; unmatched junction nucleotides: 8. The CDR3 has 16 amino acids. CDR3 residues: CATSDSSGRASDEQFF. The CDR3 DNA follows: TGTGCCACCAGTGACTCTAGCGGGAGGGCCTCGGATGAGCAGTTCTTC.

The chain uses TRBV2 and TRBJ1-4; a possible D gene is TRBD1 (6 bases). CDR3 length: 12 residues. CDR1 is SNHLY, CDR2 FYNNEI, per germline. The germline V and J ends were trimmed by 4 bases and 11 bases, with 11 bases remaining between them. The CDR3 region has the DNA TGTGCCAGCAGTGTAGGGGGGGATAAACTGTTTTTT. Protein: CASSVGGDKLFF.

The V gene is TRBV2, the J gene TRBJ2-7, with D perhaps TRBD1 (5 bases). There are 14 residues in the CDR3. Germline assignment: CDR1 SNHLY and CDR2 FYNNEI. The ends were cut back, 4 bases at V and 1 base at J, with 11 bases in the middle. In DNA, the CDR3 is TGTGCCAGCAGTGGGGGCGGTTTATCCTACGAGCAGTACGTC. Its protein is CASSGGGLSYEQYV.

The chain links TRBV19 to TRBJ1-1; D is uncertain. The V end was cut by 10 bases, the J end by 0 bases, with 15 bases between. Germline V gene lookup returns CDR1 LNHDA and CDR2 SQIVND (reference sequence). The CDR3 has 14 residues. CDR3 amino acids: CATRPDFMNTEAFF. CDR3 nucleotide sequence: TGTGCCACGAGACCGGACTTCATGAACACTGAAGCTTTCTTT.

The rearrangement joins TRBV19 to TRBJ1-6; the match to TRBD1 covers 7 bases. Trimming cost V 7 bases and J 7 bases; bases outside gene matches: 1. Germline assignment: CDR1 LNHDA and CDR2 SQIVND (reference sequence). The CDR3 runs to 12 residues. This CDR3 reads CASKQGNSPLHF. The CDR3 DNA sequence: TGTGCCAGTAAACAGGGGAATTCACCCCTCCACTTT.

This chain uses TRBV5-5 with TRBJ1-2; D ambiguous. From germline, CDR1 is SGHKS and CDR2 YYEKEE (reference sequence). The length of the CDR3 is 14 residues. V lost 0 bases to trimming and J lost 0 bases, with 6 bases between them. CDR3 sequence (DNA): TGTGCCAGCAGCTTGGCAGGCACTAACTATGGCTACACCTTC. This translates into CASSLAGTNYGYTF.

This clone appeared a single time. V usage is TRBV9 and J usage is TRBJ1-2; 7 bases align to TRBD1. CDR1 and CDR2 from the germline V gene are SGDLS and YYNGEE. This CDR3 is 13 amino acids long. The ends lost 2 bases at V and 2 bases at J; junction bases unmatched: 0. The CDR3 bases are TGTGCCAGCAGCGTGGGACAGAACTATGGCTACACCTTC. It codes for CASSVGQNYGYTF.

The V and J genes are TRBV10-2 and TRBJ2-4; D unclear. The CDR3 spans 14 residues. The V end lost 3 bases, the J end lost 6 bases, and 12 bases lay between the germline ends. The germline V gene encodes CDR1 WSHSY and CDR2 SAAADI. The DNA for the CDR3 is TGCGCCAGCAGTGAATCCTCGGTCACAAACATTCAGTACTTC. This encodes CASSESSVTNIQYF.

This chain uses TRBV6-5 with TRBJ2-2; no clear D gene. Germline V lookup: CDR1 MNHEY, CDR2 SVGAGI. Trimming pared 1 base from V and 3 bases from J, leaving 6 bases between. This CDR3 has 14 amino acids. The CDR3, as DNA: TGTGCCAGCAGTTACTTCGGTGACACCGGGGAGCTGTTTTTT. This codes for CASSYFGDTGELFF.

The rearrangement links TRBV24-1 to TRBJ2-5; 7 positions match TRBD2. The J segment lost 5 bases and the V segment lost 4 bases, leaving 9 bases of the junction unmatched. The germline gives CDR1 KGHDR, CDR2 SFDVKD. The length of the CDR3 is 15 residues. The CDR3 sequence is CATSDPPGGRETQYF. CDR3 DNA sequence: TGTGCCACCAGTGACCCGCCGGGGGGAAGGGAGACCCAGTACTTC.

V is TRBV18 and J is TRBJ1-5; D remains ambiguous. Trimming removed 2 bases at V and 1 base at J, with 6 bases between. The CDR3 totals 14 residues. In germline, CDR1 is KGHSH, CDR2 LQKENI. Here the CDR3 reads CASSPKQSNQPQHF. DNA for the CDR3: TGTGCCAGCTCACCAAAACAGAGCAATCAGCCCCAGCATTTT. Combining the CDR3 with reference TRBV18 and TRBJ1-5 gives the whole variable domain NAGVMQNPRHLVRRRGQEARLRCSPMKGHSHVYWYRQLPEEGLKFMVYLQKENIIDESGMPKERFSAEFPKEGPSILRIQQVVRGDSAAYFCASSPKQSNQPQHFGDGTRLSIL.

Written as DNA, the CDR3 is TGTGCCAGCAGCATCTCGCCGTACTCGGGTCAGCCCCAGCATTTT. Protein product: CASSISPYSGQPQHF. The chain joins TRBV5-4 to TRBJ1-5; D gene ambiguous. Germline CDR1 reads SGHNT; CDR2 reads YYREEE (reference sequence). The V and J ends lost 4 bases and 6 bases respectively, with 17 bases between them. The CDR3 is 15 residues long. The full variable domain, rest sourced from reference TRBV5-4 and TRBJ1-5, is ETGVTQSPTHLIKTRGQQVTLRCSSQSGHNTVSWYQQALGQGPQFIFQYYREEENGRGNFPPRFSGLQFPNYSSELNVNALELDDSALYLCASSISPYSGQPQHFGDGTRLSIL.

This sequence joins TRBV7-3 and TRBJ2-5; 9 nucleotides agree with TRBD1. CDR3 length: 15 residues. Germline V gives CDR1 SGHTA, CDR2 FQGTGA. The trim removed 4 bases at V and 4 bases at J, leaving 7 bases unmatched. The DNA for the CDR3 is TGTGCCAGCAGCTCCACAGGGGGCGCGGGAGAGACCCAGTACTTC. Translated, it gives CASSSTGGAGETQYF.

The chain has TRBV5-4 and TRBJ2-2; 7 positions agree with TRBD2. V dropped 4 bases and J dropped 0; count of bases not matched to a gene: 3. CDR3 length: 15 residues. Germline CDR1 is SGHNT and CDR2 is YYREEE (reference sequence). The CDR3 nucleotides read TGTGCCAGCAGCCCGGGGGGTTCGAACACCGGGGAGCTGTTTTTT. It codes for CASSPGGSNTGELFF.

This CDR3 reads CASSLVGQGAGGYTF. In DNA form, the CDR3 reads TGTGCCAGCAGCTTGGTGGGACAGGGGGCGGGTGGCTACACCTTC. The chain employs TRBV5-4 and TRBJ1-2, with 12 bases matching TRBD1. Germline-derived CDR1 and CDR2 are SGHNT and YYREEE (reference sequence). After removal of 0 bases from V and 7 bases from J, the junction contained 4 bases not matched to a gene. The CDR3 totals 15 residues.